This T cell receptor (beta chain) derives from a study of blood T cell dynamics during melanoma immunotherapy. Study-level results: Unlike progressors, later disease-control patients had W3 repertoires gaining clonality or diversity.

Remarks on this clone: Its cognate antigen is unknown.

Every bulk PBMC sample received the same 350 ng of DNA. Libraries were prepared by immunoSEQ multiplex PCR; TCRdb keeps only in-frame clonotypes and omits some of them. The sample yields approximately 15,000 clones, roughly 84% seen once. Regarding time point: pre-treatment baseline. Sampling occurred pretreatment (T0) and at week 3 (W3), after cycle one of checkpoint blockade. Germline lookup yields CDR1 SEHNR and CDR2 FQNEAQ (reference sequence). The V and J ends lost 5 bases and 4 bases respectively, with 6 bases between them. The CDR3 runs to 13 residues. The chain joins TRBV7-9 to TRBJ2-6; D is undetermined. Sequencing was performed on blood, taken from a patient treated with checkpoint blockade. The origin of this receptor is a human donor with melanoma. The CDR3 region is CASSLAGANVLTF. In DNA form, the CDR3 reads TGTGCCAGCAGCCTCGCCGGGGCCAACGTCCTGACTTTC.